These 26 T cell receptor beta chains share one sample of origin, sequenced in a study of tumor and adjacent non-tumor tissue in lung cancer. RNA was extracted from bulk tissue without any cell sorting. A modified ARM-PCR protocol with three rounds of nested PCR amplified TCRbeta. TCRdb re-called the multiplex PCR reads with MiXCR, one entry per CDR3 protein. This table has under 150,000 distinct CDR3 sequences, 66% appearing once. The specimen was lung tumor tissue. All receptors come from a man aged 55 to 70 with small cell lung cancer.

The gene calls are TRBV28 and TRBJ2-1; the D gene is possibly TRBD1 (8 bases). Germline CDR1 and CDR2: MDHEN and SYDVKM. Between the trimmed V and J ends, which lost 6 bases and 3 bases, there was a span of 18 bases. This CDR3 region has 16 residues. In DNA, the CDR3 is TGTGCCAGCAGCCCTCAGGGGGCTAGCGGCTACAATGAGCAGTTCTTC. This sequence encodes CASSPQGASGYNEQFF.

This clonotype was detected many times. As DNA, the CDR3 is TGTGCCAGCAGCCCTTTCCGGGGGGCTAAGAACACCGGGGAGCTGTTTTTT. Translated, it gives CASSPFRGAKNTGELFF. V and J are TRBV11-2 and TRBJ2-2; a possible D gene is TRBD2 (7 bases). Trimming shortened V by 5 bases and J by 1 base, and 17 bases separated the two germline ends. The germline V gene encodes CDR1 SGHAT and CDR2 FQNNGV. The CDR3 is made up of 17 amino acids.

With regard to this clonotype: The CDR3 carries no conserved terminal phenylalanine or tryptophan, so it likely arises from a read error. This chain joins TRBV11-3 and TRBJ2-7; 7 bases are a match to TRBD1. CDR1 is SGHNT and CDR2 is YENEEA in the germline V gene. The CDR3 spans 14 residues. V lost 4 bases to trimming and J lost 4 bases; unmatched junction nucleotides: 7. The CDR3 region is CASSSDRELYEQYL. The CDR3 DNA sequence: TGTGCCAGCAGCTCAGACAGGGAGTTGTACGAGCAGTACTTA.

On this clonotype: One end of the junction does not line up with germline, which may come from a read error. V and J are TRBV20-1 and TRBJ2-3; 11 bases match TRBD2. The germline gives CDR1 DFQATT, CDR2 SNEGSKA (reference sequence). The CDR3 totals 15 residues. The CDR3 protein is CNARDSGRAPDTQYF. The CDR3 nucleotides are TGCAATGCTAGAGATAGCGGGAGGGCCCCAGATACGCAGTATTTT.

Points on this clonotype: Possible read error: a much larger clone is one base away. The genes are TRBV6-2 or TRBV6-3 and TRBJ2-6, with a tentative D call TRBD1 (5 bases). Germline CDR1 reads MNHEY; CDR2 reads SVGEGT. There are 15 residues in the CDR3. The CDR3 region has the DNA TGTGCCAGCCAATCCCATACGTCTGGGGCCAACGTCCTGATTTTC. Translated, it gives CASQSHTSGANVLIF.

About this clonotype: The junction departs from germline at one end; a sequencing error may be responsible. This sequence joins TRBV11-2 and TRBJ2-1, with D hard to call. There are 13 residues in the CDR3. The germline V gene has CDR1 SGHAT and CDR2 FQNNGV. CDR3 DNA sequence: TGTGCCAGCTGCTTAGAATTGAAGGGTAGGCAGTTCTTC. It codes for CASCLELKGRQFF.

The sample holds one count of this clonotype. This may stem from a read error, because a much larger clone lies one nucleotide away. The chain combines TRBV12-3 or TRBV12-4 with TRBJ1-2; 7 bases line up with TRBD1. The CDR3 is 13 amino acids. This CDR3 is CTSSFRDSYGYTF. In DNA form, the CDR3 reads TGTACCAGCAGTTTCCGGGACAGCTATGGCTACACCTTC.

The chain couples TRBV28 to TRBJ2-4, with TRBD1 matching 9 bases. V gave up 4 bases and J gave up 11 bases; unmatched junction bases: 6. Germline CDR1 MDHEN, CDR2 SYDVKM. The CDR3 extends over 13 amino acids. CDR3: CASSSPGTGFQYF. The CDR3 bases are TGTGCCAGCAGTTCCCCTGGGACAGGGTTTCAGTACTTC.

The chain recombines TRBV19 with TRBJ2-2; a possible D gene is TRBD2 (6 bases). The CDR3 is 15 residues long. CDR1 and CDR2 (germline): LNHDA, SQIVND (reference sequence). Trimming removed 8 bases at V and 6 bases at J, with 19 bases between. This chain's CDR3 is CASWAGSMSAGELFF. CDR3 sequence (DNA): TGTGCCAGTTGGGCCGGGAGCATGTCTGCCGGGGAGCTGTTTTTT.

This clonotype was seen only once. The final CDR3 position lacks the conserved phenylalanine or tryptophan, pointing to a likely read error. Because the CDR3's place on the DNA is in doubt, the DNA is left out and the CDR3 is given as listed by TCRdb. The chain recombines TRBV4-1 with TRBJ2-7. From germline, CDR1 is MGHRA and CDR2 YSYEKL. The CDR3 is 14 amino acids long, termini counted. CDR3 amino acids: CASSLAESSYEQCS.

There are many counts of this clonotype. The V gene is TRBV20-1, the J gene TRBJ2-5; no clear D gene. Deletions cut 1 base from V and 2 bases from J, with 8 bases between. Germline CDR1 and CDR2: DFQATT and SNEGSKA (reference sequence). This CDR3 region has 13 residues. The DNA for the CDR3 is TGCAGTGCTAGAGTGCCAGGTCAAGAGACCCAGTACTTC. This sequence encodes CSARVPGQETQYF.

The J gene is TRBJ2-3, the V gene TRBV5-5; D is unresolved. Germline V gene data show CDR1 as SGHKS and CDR2 as YYEKEE (reference sequence). With 3 bases removed from V and 6 bases from J, the gap between germline ends came to 17 bases. This CDR3 has 15 residues. The CDR3 DNA reads TGTGCCAGCAGCTCGGCGTCGCAGGTATCGGATACGCAGTATTTT. Its protein product is CASSSASQVSDTQYF.

As concerns this clonotype: Sequence at one end of the junction differs from germline and may be a read error. The rearrangement joins TRBV20-1 to TRBJ2-1, with TRBD2 matching over 8 bases. The CDR3 extends over 14 amino acids. The V gene's germline CDR1 is DFQATT and CDR2 SNEGSKA (reference sequence). CDR3 in amino acids: CSAFGRVGYNEQFF. As DNA, the CDR3 is TGCAGCGCTTTCGGGAGGGTGGGCTACAACGAGCAGTTCTTC.

This clonotype was seen just once. The chain uses TRBV11-2 and TRBJ2-1; weak D call: TRBD2 (6 bases). V was shortened by 6 bases and J by 12 bases, with 24 bases between the two germline ends. CDR3 size: 15 residues. The V gene's germline CDR1 is SGHAT and CDR2 FQNNGV. The chain's CDR3 is CASSLGGVRGGVQFF. CDR3 in DNA: TGTGCCAGCAGTTTGGGGGGAGTTAGGGGAGGCGTGCAGTTCTTC.

For this clonotype: Germline and junction disagree at one end, which may indicate a read error. V gene TRBV18 combines with J gene TRBJ2-5; 9 bases line up with TRBD1. CDR1 and CDR2 (germline): KGHSH, LQKENI. There are 14 residues in the CDR3. CDR3 coding DNA: TGTGCCAGATCACCGACAGGGGGACAAGAGACCAAGTACTTC. The encoded protein is CARSPTGGQETKYF.

With regard to this clonotype: A junction boundary mismatches the germline segment, possibly from a read error. V is TRBV5-4 and J is TRBJ2-5; D tentatively fits TRBD1 or TRBD2 (7 bases each). The CDR3 has 15 amino acids. Per germline, CDR1 SGHNT and CDR2 YYREEE (reference sequence). The CDR3: CVSSSGTDLADIQYF. In DNA, the CDR3 is TGTGTCAGCAGCTCTGGGACAGACCTAGCGGATATCCAGTACTTC.

A note on this clonotype: A much larger clone differs by one base, so this may be a read error. Lacking the conserved final phenylalanine or tryptophan, this CDR3 likely reflects a read error. V usage is TRBV20-1 and J usage is TRBJ2-3, with 8 bases identical to TRBD1. CDR3 length equals 13 residues. The germline CDR1 and CDR2 sequences are DFQATT and SNEGSKA (reference sequence). J was trimmed by 4 bases and V by 2 bases; bases with no gene match: 2. The CDR3 sequence is CSARQGAPDTQYS. DNA of the CDR3: TGCAGTGCTAGACAGGGGGCCCCAGATACGCAGTATTCT.

Concerning this clonotype: The junction departs from the called germline gene at one end, perhaps through a read error. This chain connects TRBV5-4 to TRBJ2-2; perhaps TRBD2 as D (6 bases). Germline CDR1 reads SGHNT; CDR2 reads YYREEE (reference sequence). The length of the CDR3 is 17 residues. The CDR3 loop reads CANSTPGANQNTGELFF. CDR3 nucleotide sequence: TGTGCCAACAGCACACCGGGAGCCAACCAGAACACCGGGGAGCTGTTTTTT.

As to this clonotype: A single base separates this from a much larger clone, so it may be a read error. The chain recombines TRBV11-2 with TRBJ2-2; D call uncertain. CDR1 is SGHAT, CDR2 FQNNGV, per germline. CDR3 length equals 13 residues. The CDR3 reads CASSLGPTEELFF. The CDR3 nucleotides read TGTGCCAGCAGCCTAGGACCCACCGAGGAGCTGTTTTTT.

In this sample, this clonotype turned up many times. The chain carries TRBV11-2 and TRBJ1-4; TRBD1 agrees at 8 bases. The CDR3 is 16 residues long. Germline-derived CDR1 and CDR2 are SGHAT and FQNNGV. V dropped 2 bases and J dropped 4; count of bases not matched to a gene: 6. The CDR3 DNA is TGTGCCAGCAGCTTAACACGGGGACAGGTTAATGAAAAACTGTTTTTT. This gives the protein CASSLTRGQVNEKLFF.

The sample holds a few counts of this clonotype. V is TRBV6-6 and J is TRBJ2-3; 8 bases map to TRBD1. This CDR3 is 15 amino acids long. Germline trimming cut 4 bases from V and 1 base from J; bases unmatched to any gene: 4. The germline gives CDR1 MNHNY, CDR2 SVGAGI (reference sequence). The CDR3, as DNA: TGTGCCAGCAGTTTCACAGGGGGAGGCACAGATACGCAGTATTTT. Its translation is CASSFTGGGTDTQYF.

Concerning this clonotype itself: One end of the junction fails to match germline, which may point to a read error. The chain is built from TRBV11-1 and TRBJ2-7, with TRBD2 as a possible D gene (6 bases). The CDR3 loop spans 14 amino acids. Germline values: CDR1 SGHAT, CDR2 FQDESV (reference sequence). CDR3 bases: TGTGCCAGCAGCTTATGGGACTTCTCTTACGAGCAGTCCTTC. Protein product: CASSLWDFSYEQSF.

As for this clonotype: A read error is possible here, since a much larger clone lies one base away. This chain uses TRBV6-6 with TRBJ2-1, with TRBD1 identical over 10 bases. The V gene end was trimmed by 9 bases and the J gene end by 4 bases; junction bases not matched to a gene: 9. The CDR3 length is 15 residues. Germline CDR1 reads MNHNY; CDR2 reads SVGAGI (reference sequence). CDR3 sequence (DNA): TGTGCCAGAAGAAGACAGGGGGCGGCTTACAATGAGCAGTTCTTC. Its translation: CARRRQGAAYNEQFF.

The chain employs TRBV6-1 and TRBJ2-1; 12 bases line up with TRBD2. The CDR3 contains 17 residues. Looked up from germline, CDR1 is MNHNS and CDR2 is SASEGT. Losses at the gene ends were 10 bases for V and 3 bases for J; bases not matched to a gene: 13. The CDR3 bases are TGTGCCAACAGAAGGACTAGCGGGATCCCGGGCTACAATGAGCAGTTCTTC. This encodes CANRRTSGIPGYNEQFF.

Comment on this clonotype: A much more abundant neighbour one base away suggests this may be a read error. V gene TRBV20-1 combines with J gene TRBJ2-1; tentative D call: TRBD1 (5 bases). V lost 0 bases and J 10 bases, leaving 10 bases between the germline ends. This CDR3 is built from 12 residues. Germline V lookup: CDR1 DFQATT, CDR2 SNEGSKA (reference sequence). CDR3 protein: CSARELQVEQFF. The CDR3 DNA reads as TGCAGTGCTAGAGAGTTACAGGTCGAGCAGTTCTTC.

Concerning this clonotype itself: Since a much larger clone is just one base distant, this may be a read error. The chain couples TRBV20-1 to TRBJ2-5; perhaps TRBD2 as D (5 bases). The germline V gene has CDR1 DFQATT and CDR2 SNEGSKA (reference sequence). Between the trimmed V and J ends, which lost 4 bases and 7 bases, there was a span of 19 bases. CDR3 length: 14 residues. The CDR3 is CSANNARASLTQYF. The CDR3 coding sequence is TGCAGTGCTAACAACGCGAGGGCATCGCTGACCCAGTACTTC.